The T cell receptor beta chain under discussion was sequenced for a study of T cells in Graves' hyperthyroidism and ophthalmopathy. The J segment lost 8 bases and the V segment lost 6 bases, leaving 5 bases of the junction unmatched. There are 12 residues in the CDR3. CDR1 is SNHLY and CDR2 is FYNNEI in the germline V gene. Using RNA transcripts as the source, TCR beta CDR3 regions were amplified. First-round RT-PCR targeting the TCR CDR3 was performed with the HTBI primer set. Each CDR3 protein gets one entry after TCRdb re-called the multiplex PCR reads with MiXCR. The sample contains about 49,000 distinct CDR3 sequences, 45% to 65% of which appear only once. Diagnosis rested on symptoms, serum thyroxine and TRAb, thyroid ultrasound, and orbital computed tomography.

The V call is TRBV2, the J call TRBJ1-2, with 8 bases that match TRBD1. This receptor was obtained from a man younger than 35 with Graves' hyperthyroidism. Sequenced material: peripheral blood or thyroid tissue (not recorded which). The CDR3 spells CASSRGLGGYTF. The CDR3 nucleotides read TGTGCCAGCAGCAGGGGGCTCGGAGGCTACACCTTC.